Listed below are T cell receptor beta chains from one sample, sequenced in a study of T cells after yellow fever vaccination. MiXCR, applied by TCRdb to the 5' RACE reads, yields one record per CDR3 protein. This table holds 11,000 to 15,000 distinct CDR3 sequences, 7.3% found once. Specimen: PBMCs, either bulk or a sorted T-cell subset (CD4+, CD8+, memory, or dextramer-sorted; not recorded which), collected on the day of the yellow fever booster vaccination. The receptors originated from a man aged 18 to 29 who received the YFV17D yellow fever vaccine. Both conserved end residues are part of each CDR3. Fields, in order: D gene, J gene, clone size, V gene, CDR3 DNA, CDR3 protein. A D gene is named only where the DNA matches it firmly. Clone size is given for some rows only: seen once, a few or many times, or a class if the clone is expanded.

- | TRBJ2-3 | many | TRBV5-1 | TGCGCCAGCAGCGAACCAGGCACAGATACGCAGTATTTT | CASSEPGTDTQYF
TRBD2 | TRBJ2-3 | many | TRBV18 | TGTGCCAGCTCACCTACCCCAACTAGCGGGGCCGACACAGATACGCAGTATTTT | CASSPTPTSGADTDTQYF
- | TRBJ2-7 | few | TRBV12-3/TRBV12-4 | TGTGCCTGCAGTTTGGGGCAACTAGGCTACGTGCAGTACTTC | CACSLGQLGYVQYF
TRBD1 | TRBJ2-7 | many | TRBV5-4 | TGTGCCAGCAGCTCGAGACAGGGAACGGGCGAGCAGTACTTC | CASSSRQGTGEQYF
TRBD1 | TRBJ1-2 | many | TRBV5-6 | TGTGCCAGCAACGCACGGACAGGCGCCTATGGCTACACCTTC | CASNARTGAYGYTF
TRBD2 | TRBJ2-7 | many | TRBV29-1 | TGCAGCGTTGAGGACGGGGGGGAGCAGTACTTC | CSVEDGGEQYF
TRBD1 | TRBJ2-2 | many | TRBV12-3/TRBV12-4 | TGTGCCAGCAGCCGAGAGGCAGGGGGAACCGGGGAGCTGTTTTTT | CASSREAGGTGELFF
- | TRBJ1-4 | many | TRBV5-1 | TGCGCCAGCAGCTTGAATGGGGGCTCGACTAATGAAAAACTGTTTTTT | CASSLNGGSTNEKLFF
- | TRBJ2-3 | medium-sized | TRBV18 | TGTGCCAGCTCACCACCCGAGGGGGTAGATACGCAGTATTTT | CASSPPEGVDTQYF
TRBD2 | TRBJ2-7 | many | TRBV4-3 | TGCGCCAGCAGCCGGGGGACTAGCGGGGACTACGAGCAGTACTTC | CASSRGTSGDYEQYF
- | TRBJ2-5 | many | TRBV18 | TGTGCCAGCTCACCACGAAGGGAAGAGACCCAGTACTTC | CASSPRREETQYF
- | TRBJ1-3 | medium-sized | TRBV20-1 | TGCAGTGCTAGTCAGAACTCTGGAAACACCATATATTTT | CSASQNSGNTIYF
TRBD2 | TRBJ2-3 | medium-sized | TRBV20-1 | TGCAGTGCTAGTACGGCGGGGGACTTGGACACAGATACGCAGTATTTT | CSASTAGDLDTDTQYF
TRBD1 | TRBJ1-6 | many | TRBV5-5 | TGTGCCAGCAGCTTGCGGACCCCCGGGACAGGGGGACCGGGTGTGTCCCTCCACTTT | CASSLRTPGTGGPGVSLHF
- | TRBJ1-6 | medium-sized | TRBV3-1 | TGTGCCAGCAGCCACCCCAATTCACCCCTCCACTTT | CASSHPNSPLHF
- | TRBJ2-5 | - | TRBV11-2 | TGTGCCAGCAGCTTACGGACTTTTGGGGAGACCCAGTACTTC | CASSLRTFGETQYF
- | TRBJ1-1 | many | TRBV20-1 | TGCAGTGCTAGTCGGGCTAGGGCGTCCACTGAAGCTTTCTTT | CSASRARASTEAFF
TRBD1 | TRBJ1-1 | many | TRBV20-1 | TGCAGTGCCACAGGAGGGGGCAACACTGAAGCTTTCTTT | CSATGGGNTEAFF
- | TRBJ2-2 | many | TRBV5-5 | TGTGCCAGCAGGCGACAGGTTCTTAAGGGCGGGGAGCTGTTTTTT | CASRRQVLKGGELFF
TRBD1 | TRBJ2-7 | many | TRBV12-3/TRBV12-4 | TGTGCCAGCAGTTTGGGTGGCTCTCCCGGACAGGGGAACTTC | CASSLGGSPGQGNF
- | TRBJ1-2 | medium-sized | TRBV2 | TGTGCCTATCACGGGGGCAATACTAACTATGGCTACACCTTC | CAYHGGNTNYGYTF
- | TRBJ2-1 | many | TRBV5-1 | TGCGCCAGCAGCTTCAGGGGGGGCAATGAGCAGTTCTTC | CASSFRGGNEQFF
TRBD2 | TRBJ2-1 | many | TRBV4-1 | TGCGCCAGCAGTCTAGCGGGGACCTCCTACAATGAGCAGTTCTTC | CASSLAGTSYNEQFF